This T cell receptor beta chain was sequenced in a study of CD8 T cells in ankylosing spondylitis. Study conclusions and caveats: Characteristic of ankylosing spondylitis blood, it appeared, was a TCR beta motif comprising several highly homologous variants.

About this clonotype: The antigen is undetermined.

TCRdb itself ran the 5' RACE reads through MiXCR, one entry per CDR3 protein. The sample lists around 450,000 distinct CDR3 sequences; about 25% were seen once. Germline V CDR1 and CDR2: SGHRS, YFSETQ. Deletions cut 0 bases from V and 8 bases from J, with 5 bases between. The CDR3 sequence is 12 residues long. V is TRBV5-1 and J is TRBJ2-2; D call uncertain. What was sequenced was blood, either unsorted or a sorted T cell fraction (not recorded which). This clonotype was obtained from a male donor with ankylosing spondylitis. CDR3 coding DNA: TGCGCCAGCAGCTTGGAACGAGGGGAGCTGTTTTTT. It translates to CASSLERGELFF.